The 22 T cell receptor beta chains presented below share a single source sample, sequenced in a study of T cells after yellow fever vaccination. From the 5' RACE reads, TCRdb called clonotypes with MiXCR, one entry per CDR3 protein. There are about 300,000 distinct CDR3 sequences in the sample; around 3.9% occur only once, and roughly a quarter lies in the top ten. The sequencing here drew on PBMCs, taken 5 days after the yellow fever booster vaccination. The origin of the receptors is a man aged 18 to 29 who received the YFV17D yellow fever vaccine.

This clonotype has ten or more counts. The chain carries TRBV20-1 and TRBJ2-1, with TRBD2 matching 14 bases. Germline V gene data show CDR1 as DFQATT and CDR2 as SNEGSKA (reference sequence). This CDR3 comprises 14 residues. Unmatched junction bases numbered 3, after V lost 6 bases and J lost 5 bases. The CDR3 sequence: CSAPTSGGDNEQFF. The CDR3 DNA reads TGCAGTGCCCCGACTAGCGGGGGGGACAATGAGCAGTTCTTC.

The chain recombines TRBV12-5 with TRBJ1-5, with no clear D. CDR1 is LGHNT, CDR2 FRNRAP, per germline. The V and J ends lost 1 base and 3 bases respectively, with 10 bases between them. The CDR3 length is 15 residues. The DNA of the CDR3 is TGTGCTAGTGGTTTGGGACCGCTAGACAATCAGCCCCAGCATTTT. Translation: CASGLGPLDNQPQHF.

The chain is built from TRBV5-4 and TRBJ2-3; 7 nucleotides line up with TRBD2. This CDR3 region has 16 residues. Trimming cost V 4 bases and J 0 bases; bases outside gene matches: 8. CDR1 is SGHNT, CDR2 YYREEE, per germline (reference sequence). CDR3 loop: CASSTPRTRSTDTQYF. In DNA, the CDR3 is TGTGCCAGCAGCACCCCCCGGACTAGGAGCACAGATACGCAGTATTTT.

This clonotype was counted only a few times. V gene TRBV28 combines with J gene TRBJ1-1; D remains unclear. V was shortened by 3 bases and J by 7 bases, with 9 bases between the two germline ends. The germline CDR1 and CDR2 sequences are MDHEN and SYDVKM. This CDR3 has 12 residues. The CDR3, as DNA: TGTGCCAGCAGTTTGGTCAGCTTTGAAGCTTTCTTT. Residues: CASSLVSFEAFF.

This clonotype was counted ten times or more. The rearrangement links TRBV7-2 to TRBJ2-3; maybe TRBD2 (6 bases). Germline V CDR1 and CDR2: SGHTA, FQGNSA. Trimming cost V 8 bases and J 4 bases, with 7 bases left between them. The CDR3 length is 11 residues. The CDR3 DNA sequence: TGTGCCAGCGGGGAGGCAGATACGCAGTATTTT. It codes for CASGEADTQYF.

This clonotype was seen a handful of times. The CDR3 loop is CASSQDQGSSYEQYF. The CDR3 coding sequence is TGTGCCAGCAGCCAAGATCAGGGAAGCTCCTACGAGCAGTACTTC. The rearrangement uses TRBV14 and TRBJ2-7; possibly TRBD1 for D (5 bases). Germline CDR1 reads SGHDN; CDR2 reads FVKESK. Trimming took off 0 bases at V and 0 bases at J, with 9 bases between the two ends. The length of the CDR3 is 15 residues.

This clonotype was seen many times. The chain uses TRBV7-2 and TRBJ1-2; the match to TRBD1 covers 7 bases. Germline V gene data show CDR1 as SGHTA and CDR2 as FQGNSA. The CDR3 is 14 residues long. The V segment lost 4 bases and the J segment 8 bases; nucleotides outside the gene matches: 10. The CDR3 nucleotides are TGTGCCAGCAGCTCCCTTTACCAGGGGGTAGGCTACACCTTC. The encoded protein is CASSSLYQGVGYTF.

This clonotype occurred a few times. This chain connects TRBV5-1 to TRBJ1-4; possible D gene TRBD1, 5 bases. The CDR3 totals 13 residues. The germline V and J ends were trimmed by 3 bases and 8 bases, with 11 bases remaining between them. Germline values: CDR1 SGHRS, CDR2 YFSETQ. This CDR3 reads CASSSRVGEKLFF. For the CDR3, the DNA is TGCGCCAGCAGCTCCAGGGTAGGGGAAAAACTGTTTTTT.

At least ten counts were recorded for this clonotype. This chain joins TRBV7-6 and TRBJ2-7; the D call may be TRBD1 or TRBD2 (5 bases each). Germline CDR1 is SGHVS and CDR2 is FNYEAQ. Between the trimmed V and J ends, which lost 5 bases and 2 bases, there was a span of 13 bases. This CDR3 region has 14 residues. In DNA, the CDR3 is TGTGCCAGCAGCCCCGGGACCGAGACCTACGAGCAGTACTTC. Protein sequence: CASSPGTETYEQYF.

Many counts were recorded for this clonotype. The gene calls are TRBV6-4 and TRBJ2-3, with D tentatively TRBD1 or TRBD2 (5 bases each). CDR3 length: 13 residues. The germline V gene encodes CDR1 MRHNA and CDR2 SNTAGT. The V end lost 6 bases, the J end lost 2 bases, and 9 bases lay between the germline ends. The CDR3 DNA is TGTGCCAGCAGCACGGGGCCCACAGATACGCAGTATTTT. It codes for CASSTGPTDTQYF.

This clonotype was observed a handful of times. The chain combines TRBV7-6 with TRBJ1-4; D is ambiguous. Germline values: CDR1 SGHVS, CDR2 FNYEAQ. V was pared by 5 bases and J by 0 bases, with 13 bases between. The CDR3 has 16 residues. The CDR3 sequence: CASSRDPLTTNEKLFF. The CDR3 coding sequence is TGTGCCAGCAGCCGAGACCCACTCACAACTAATGAAAAACTGTTTTTT.

The chain employs TRBV7-8 and TRBJ2-3; 12 bases fit TRBD2. Trimming at V came to 5 bases and at J to 3 bases, leaving 6 bases not matched to a gene. The CDR3 runs 16 residues. Germline V gives CDR1 SGHVS, CDR2 FQNEAQ. The CDR3 here is CASSGWTSGETDTQYF. The CDR3 DNA sequence: TGTGCCAGCAGCGGGTGGACTAGCGGGGAAACAGATACGCAGTATTTT. The variable domain in full, with the rest retrieved from reference TRBV7-8 and TRBJ2-3, is GAGVSQSPRYKVAKRGQDVALRCDPISGHVSLFWYQQALGQGPEFLTYFQNEAQLDKSGLPSDRFFAERPEGSVSTLKIQRTQQEDSAVYLCASSGWTSGETDTQYFGPGTRLTVL.

The CDR3 protein is CASSDRLAGETQYF. The CDR3 DNA is TGTGCCAGCAGCGATAGACTTGCGGGAGAGACCCAGTACTTC. The chain is built from TRBV11-2 and TRBJ2-5; a possible D gene is TRBD2 (5 bases). Deletions cut 5 bases from V and 4 bases from J, with 14 bases between. The CDR3 is 14 residues long. Germline CDR1 SGHAT, CDR2 FQNNGV.

The rearrangement joins TRBV14 to TRBJ2-5, with unresolved D. There are 16 residues in the CDR3. V was trimmed by 0 bases and J by 4 bases, leaving 15 bases between them. Germline V gene sequence: CDR1 SGHDN, CDR2 FVKESK. CDR3 residues: CASSQDHWETGETQYF. CDR3 bases: TGTGCCAGCAGCCAAGATCATTGGGAAACGGGAGAGACCCAGTACTTC.

This clonotype was picked up a small number of times. J is TRBJ2-3 and V is TRBV7-9, with 7 positions matching TRBD2. Germline-derived CDR1 and CDR2 are SEHNR and FQNEAQ (reference sequence). This CDR3 region has 16 residues. V lost 5 bases and J lost 3; bases outside the gene matches: 11. The DNA for the CDR3 is TGTGCCAGCAGCGGACTAGAAGGCGGTGCTACAGATACGCAGTATTTT. Translation gives CASSGLEGGATDTQYF.

V and J are TRBV4-1 and TRBJ2-2; 7 bases fit TRBD2. The trim removed 3 bases at V and 2 bases at J, leaving 3 bases unmatched. Germline CDR1 and CDR2: MGHRA and YSYEKL. The CDR3 has 15 amino acids. The CDR3 bases are TGCGCCAGCAGCCAGTCGGGGGGAAACACCGGGGAGCTGTTTTTT. This sequence encodes CASSQSGGNTGELFF.

V gene TRBV10-3 combines with J gene TRBJ2-7; D is ambiguous. The CDR3 covers 15 residues. Germline V gene lookup returns CDR1 ENHRY and CDR2 SYGVKD. V shed 9 bases and J shed 6 bases, with 24 bases lying between them. CDR3 DNA sequence: TGTGCCATACGGACGAGCCACGTGGATCCTGCCGAGCAGTACTTC. Residues: CAIRTSHVDPAEQYF.

In this sample, this clonotype turned up many times. The chain recombines TRBV7-9 with TRBJ2-6; D remains ambiguous. With 8 bases removed from V and 3 bases from J, the gap between germline ends came to 5 bases. The germline V gene encodes CDR1 SEHNR and CDR2 FQNEAQ (reference sequence). The CDR3 is made up of 12 amino acids. In nucleotides, the CDR3 is TGTGCCAGCTCAAGTGGGGCCAACGTCCTGACTTTC. It yields the protein CASSSGANVLTF.

This clonotype was seen a handful of times. This chain joins TRBV5-3 and TRBJ1-1; D gene unclear. TRBV5-3 is noted as an ORF with a role that remains uncertain. The CDR3 totals 12 residues. Trimming took off 8 bases at V and 1 base at J, with 9 bases between the two ends. The CDR3 spells CASHNRNTEAFF. The DNA of the CDR3 is TGTGCCAGCCACAACAGGAACACTGAAGCTTTCTTT.

This chain uses TRBV4-1 with TRBJ1-1; the D is unclear. Deletions cut 1 base from V and 8 bases from J, with 11 bases between. Germline values: CDR1 MGHRA, CDR2 YSYEKL. This CDR3 has 13 amino acids. CDR3 coding DNA: TGCGCCAGCAGCCAAGGTGGAACTCGGGAAGCTTTCTTT. It encodes CASSQGGTREAFF.

The CDR3 DNA reads as TGTGCCAGCAGCTCCGAGCCCAGAGGGAGCTATGGCTACACCTTC. Translated, it gives CASSSEPRGSYGYTF. The V call is TRBV7-2, the J call TRBJ1-2, with D unresolved. CDR3 length: 15 amino acids. The germline gives CDR1 SGHTA, CDR2 FQGNSA. V was clipped by 4 bases and J by 4 bases, with 16 bases between them.

This clonotype was picked up a small number of times. The CDR3 here is CASSLPGSNSPLHF. CDR3 bases: TGCGCCAGCAGCTTACCGGGGAGTAATTCACCCCTCCACTTT. The chain links TRBV5-1 to TRBJ1-6; D is uncertain. V was clipped by 2 bases and J by 6 bases, with 9 bases between them. This CDR3 contains 14 residues. The germline CDR1 and CDR2 sequences are SGHRS and YFSETQ. The variable domain in full, with the rest retrieved from reference TRBV5-1 and TRBJ1-6, is KAGVTQTPRYLIKTRGQQVTLSCSPISGHRSVSWYQQTPGQGLQFLFEYFSETQRNKGNFPGRFSGRQFSNSRSEMNVSTLELGDSALYLCASSLPGSNSPLHFGNGTRLTVT.